This paragraph covers one T cell receptor (beta chain) sequence. The antigen remains unidentified. The record originates from a study of identical twins. Carrying unique molecular identifiers, the cDNA also gained a universal primer site through template switching. TCRdb recomputed calls from the 5' RACE reads with MiXCR, one row per CDR3 protein. The table has under 1 million distinct CDR3 sequences, over 9% seen once; the top ten hold about 1.5%. Broader study findings: In zero-insertion analyses, partial confounding could arise from invariant MAIT and iNKT cells. The abundant beta clonotypes from cord blood had fewer insertions, and memory repertoires had none of this.

CDR1 and CDR2 from the germline V gene are DFQATT and SNEGSKA (reference sequence). CDR3 length: 16 amino acids. These same records also appear under a second study, on yellow fever vaccine responses in identical twins.

The chain carries TRBV20-1 and TRBJ2-1; 11 bases line up with TRBD2. The receptor was isolated from a young woman in good health. The sample taken for sequencing was PBMCs. The DNA of the CDR3 is TGCAGCATCTCCTCGTTAGCGGGAGGGCCTTATAATGAGCAGTTCTTC. Translated, it gives CSISSLAGGPYNEQFF.